The 20 T cell receptor beta chains listed next were all sequenced from one sample in a study of cytomegalovirus exposure and HLA in healthy donors. PCR was performed using 60 Vbeta and 13 Jbeta primers. Sequencing was performed with immunoSEQ multiplex PCR; in TCRdb, only in-frame clones are kept and a portion is missing. The sample totals 30,000 to 40,000 clones. The source material was PBMCs. The receptors were gathered from a man aged 40-50 years in good health and CMV-seropositive.

The rearrangement uses TRBV29-1 and TRBJ2-5; 14 nucleotides agree with TRBD2. The CDR3 is 12 amino acids. The germline CDR1 and CDR2 sequences are SQVTM and ANQGSEA. This chain's CDR3 is CGTSGSGETQYF. In nucleotides, the CDR3 is TGCGGGACTAGCGGGAGTGGGGAGACCCAGTACTTC.

J is TRBJ2-7 and V is TRBV7-9; TRBD1 matches 8 bases. This CDR3 has 17 residues. J gave up 1 base and V 4 bases, and 12 bases lay outside the gene matches. Germline V gene sequence: CDR1 SEHNR, CDR2 FQNEAQ (reference sequence). The CDR3 DNA follows: TGTGCCAGCAGCTCCTTCTCCGGGACAGGTAATTCCTACGAGCAGTACTTC. The encoded protein is CASSSFSGTGNSYEQYF.

This CDR3 is CAWKRGPNREQYF. CDR3 coding DNA: TGTGCCTGGAAACGCGGGCCGAATCGGGAGCAGTACTTC. The chain recombines TRBV30 with TRBJ2-7; possibly TRBD2 for D (5 bases). Between the trimmed V and J ends, which lost 4 bases and 7 bases, there was a span of 17 bases. The CDR3 contains 13 residues. Germline V gene data show CDR1 as GTSNPN and CDR2 as SVGIG (reference sequence).

The chain has TRBV12-5 and TRBJ2-1; possibly TRBD1 for D (6 bases). The V gene's germline CDR1 is LGHNT and CDR2 FRNRAP. V was pared by 0 bases and J by 8 bases, with 11 bases between. The CDR3 totals 14 residues. CDR3 amino acids: CASGLVTKGDEQFF. Here the CDR3 DNA reads TGTGCTAGTGGTTTGGTGACCAAGGGGGATGAGCAGTTCTTC.

The chain has TRBV7-2 and TRBJ1-1, with a tentative D call TRBD1 (5 bases). Germline-derived CDR1 and CDR2 are SGHTA and FQGNSA. The CDR3 extends over 15 amino acids. Between the trimmed V and J ends, which lost 0 bases and 4 bases, there was a span of 12 bases. The DNA of the CDR3 is TGTGCCAGCAGCTTAGCAGGGGCGTGGAGCACTGAAGCTTTCTTT. This sequence encodes CASSLAGAWSTEAFF.

This chain joins TRBV15 and TRBJ2-7; 11 bases map to TRBD2. The CDR3 covers 17 residues. Germline lookup yields CDR1 LNHNV and CDR2 YYDKDF (reference sequence). V was clipped by 0 bases and J by 4 bases; unmatched bases: 8. CDR3 DNA sequence: TGTGCCACCAGCAGAGAGACTCTAGCGGGAGGATATTACGAGCAGTACTTC. Translating it yields CATSRETLAGGYYEQYF.

CDR3: CASSPGGGSLTGELFF. For the CDR3, the DNA is TGTGCCAGCAGCCCCGGAGGCGGGAGTCTGACCGGGGAGCTGTTTTTT. This chain uses TRBV9 with TRBJ2-2; 7 nucleotides match TRBD2. CDR1 is SGDLS and CDR2 is YYNGEE in the germline V gene. The trim removed 4 bases at V and 5 bases at J, leaving 11 bases unmatched. The CDR3 extends over 16 amino acids.

J is TRBJ1-1 and V is TRBV27; D gene uncertain. V gave up 3 bases and J gave up 3 bases, with 8 bases separating them. Germline CDR1 MNHEY, CDR2 SMNVEV (reference sequence). The length of the CDR3 is 13 residues. The CDR3 region is CASSFGMDTEAFF. The CDR3 nucleotides read TGTGCCAGCAGTTTCGGTATGGACACTGAAGCTTTCTTT.

The chain carries TRBV2 and TRBJ2-3; 10 bases align to TRBD1. Unmatched junction bases numbered 0, after V lost 6 bases and J lost 3 bases. CDR3 size: 13 residues. In germline, CDR1 is SNHLY, CDR2 FYNNEI. CDR3 coding DNA: TGTGCCAGCAGGGACAGGGGGACAGATACGCAGTATTTT. It specifies CASRDRGTDTQYF.

This sequence joins TRBV7-9 and TRBJ2-7, with D maybe TRBD1 (6 bases). Per germline, CDR1 SEHNR and CDR2 FQNEAQ (reference sequence). V lost 1 base and J lost 2, with 12 bases in between. The CDR3 totals 15 residues. In DNA form, the CDR3 reads TGTGCCAGCAGCTTAGGAGGGTCAGGGGCCTACGAGCAGTACTTC. As protein: CASSLGGSGAYEQYF.

The rearrangement joins TRBV12-2 to TRBJ2-2; the listed D gene, TRBD1, was not tested against the DNA. TRBV12-2 is annotated as a pseudogene. The CDR3 has 16 residues. The CDR3 DNA is TGTGCAAGTCACAAAAGGACCACAGGGGACACCGGGGAGCTGTTTTTT. It codes for CASHKRTTGDTGELFF.

The rearrangement joins TRBV7-3 to TRBJ2-1; TRBD1 matches at 7 bases. From germline, CDR1 is SGHTA and CDR2 FQGTGA. After removal of 5 bases from V and 3 bases from J, the junction contained 7 bases not matched to a gene. The CDR3 sequence is 15 residues long. CDR3 bases: TGTGCCAGCAGCATCGGACAGGCTAACTACAATGAGCAGTTCTTC. Its protein product is CASSIGQANYNEQFF.

The J gene is TRBJ2-7, the V gene TRBV9, with 8 bases lining up with TRBD2. The CDR3 consists of 15 residues. CDR1 SGDLS and CDR2 YYNGEE come from the germline V gene. Germline trimming cut 1 base from V and 6 bases from J; bases unmatched to any gene: 9. Written as DNA, the CDR3 is TGTGCCAGCAGCGTAATGGCCAGCGGGAGTGCCGAGCAGTACTTC. Protein: CASSVMASGSAEQYF.

The chain joins TRBV6-4 to TRBJ2-7; 7 bases are a match to TRBD2. V lost 4 bases, J lost 5 bases, and 11 bases stayed unmatched. Germline loops: CDR1 MRHNA, CDR2 SNTAGT. The length of the CDR3 is 15 residues. The CDR3 DNA sequence: TGTGCCAGCAGTGCCCTCGGGGCGGGAGTAAACGAGCAGTACTTC. This gives the protein CASSALGAGVNEQYF.

The chain has TRBV5-6 and TRBJ2-3; D is possibly TRBD2 (5 bases). Trimming shortened V by 4 bases and J by 3 bases, and 12 bases separated the two germline ends. The CDR3 covers 14 residues. The germline V gene encodes CDR1 SGHDT and CDR2 YYEEEE. CDR3 protein: CASSGLGETDTQYF. The CDR3 coding sequence is TGTGCCAGCAGCGGGCTTGGGGAGACAGATACGCAGTATTTT.

This sequence joins TRBV6-1 and TRBJ2-7; tentatively, D is TRBD2 (6 bases). Per germline, CDR1 MNHNS and CDR2 SASEGT. The V and J ends lost 2 bases and 0 bases respectively, with 14 bases between them. The CDR3 is 16 amino acids. This CDR3 reads CASSELIAETSYEQYF. The CDR3 DNA is TGTGCCAGCAGTGAACTAATAGCGGAAACCTCCTACGAGCAGTACTTC.

The chain recombines TRBV6-6 with TRBJ1-5; 8 positions match TRBD1. The germline V gene has CDR1 MNHNY and CDR2 SVGAGI (reference sequence). The CDR3 spans 14 residues. The V and J ends lost 2 bases and 10 bases, in that order; junction bases with no gene match: 7. CDR3 sequence: CASSYGSGGRPQHF. Written as DNA, the CDR3 is TGTGCCAGCAGTTACGGGTCAGGGGGCCGCCCCCAGCATTTT.

A note on this clone: The junction and the germline gene differ at one end; a read error may be behind it. The chain carries TRBV5-1 and TRBJ2-7, with TRBD2 matching over 12 bases. Looked up from germline, CDR1 is SGHRS and CDR2 is YFSETQ. The CDR3 totals 15 residues. CDR3 nucleotide sequence: TGCACCAGCAGCCGGACTAGCGGGAAGACCTACGAGCAGTACTTC. Translation gives CTSSRTSGKTYEQYF. Complete variable domain (other parts from reference TRBV5-1 and TRBJ2-7): KAGVTQTPRYLIKTRGQQVTLSCSPISGHRSVSWYQQTPGQGLQFLFEYFSETQRNKGNFPGRFSGRQFSNSRSEMNVSTLELGDSALYLCTSSRTSGKTYEQYFGPGTRLTVT.

The chain couples TRBV7-9 to TRBJ1-6; D is unresolved. The CDR3 extends over 15 amino acids. The germline V and J ends were trimmed by 1 base and 0 bases, with 4 bases remaining between them. From germline, CDR1 is SEHNR and CDR2 FQNEAQ (reference sequence). The CDR3 coding sequence is TGTGCCAGCAGCTTAGACAGCTCCTATAATTCACCCCTCCACTTT. It is translated as CASSLDSSYNSPLHF.

The DNA for the CDR3 is TGTGCCAGCATGACAGGACTAGCGGAAAATGAGCAGTTCTTC. Residues: CASMTGLAENEQFF. V usage is TRBV2 and J usage is TRBJ2-1, with 10 bases identical to TRBD2. After removal of 7 bases from V and 7 bases from J, the junction contained 7 bases not matched to a gene. The CDR3 totals 14 residues. The germline gives CDR1 SNHLY, CDR2 FYNNEI.